Presented here are 5 T cell receptor beta chains from one specimen sequenced in a study of blood T cell repertoires in COVID-19. The method was immunoSEQ multiplex PCR; TCRdb's version includes in-frame clones alone and lacks a portion of them. The table has tens of thousands of clones, approximately 90% seen once. The sample comprised peripheral blood. The receptors originated from a man aged 40-49 years with COVID-19, enrolled during active disease.

The genes are TRBV11-3 and TRBJ2-2; D is uncertain. With 9 bases removed from V and 3 bases from J, the gap between germline ends came to 5 bases. Germline loops: CDR1 SGHNT, CDR2 YENEEA. CDR3 length: 11 amino acids. CDR3 sequence reads: CASQDTGELFF. The CDR3 DNA reads TGTGCCAGTCAGGACACCGGGGAGCTGTTTTTT. Full variable domain (missing parts from reference TRBV11-3 and TRBJ2-2): EAGVVQSPRYKIIEKKQPVAFWCNPISGHNTLYWYLQNLGQGPELLIRYENEEAVDDSQLPKDRFSAERLKGVDSTLKIQPAELGDSAVYLCASQDTGELFFGEGSRLTVL.

This clone has a single count. V usage is TRBV4-2 and J usage is TRBJ1-2; D unresolved. V lost 5 bases to trimming and J lost 6 bases, with 16 bases between them. CDR1 is LGHNA and CDR2 is YNFKEQ in the germline V gene. The CDR3 sequence is 14 residues long. The CDR3 spells CASSDGNARNGYTF. In DNA, the CDR3 is TGTGCCAGCAGCGACGGGAACGCACGGAATGGCTACACCTTC.

The rearrangement uses TRBV14 and TRBJ2-1; the match to TRBD1 covers 12 bases. The CDR3 consists of 16 residues. V gave up 4 bases and J gave up 7 bases; unmatched junction bases: 8. Germline V gene data show CDR1 as SGHDN and CDR2 as FVKESK. In DNA, the CDR3 is TGTGCCAGCAGCCCCCTGCCGGGACAGGGGGCGAATGAGCAGTTCTTC. The encoded protein is CASSPLPGQGANEQFF.

The V and J genes are TRBV27 and TRBJ2-1; possibly TRBD2 for D (6 bases). Germline V gene data show CDR1 as MNHEY and CDR2 as SMNVEV (reference sequence). The CDR3 totals 16 residues. Trimming removed 1 base from V and 3 bases from J, with 13 bases in between. The CDR3 protein is CASSLWGDSNYNEQFF. CDR3 nucleotide sequence: TGTGCCAGCAGTTTATGGGGGGACTCCAACTACAATGAGCAGTTCTTC.

This chain connects TRBV7-2 to TRBJ2-2, with 8 bases that match TRBD2. The CDR3 covers 15 residues. From germline, CDR1 is SGHTA and CDR2 FQGNSA. The J segment lost 8 bases and the V segment lost 5 bases, leaving 10 bases of the junction unmatched. The CDR3 DNA sequence: TGTGCCAGCAGCCCCATGGGCGGGGGGCCGGGGGAGCTGTTTTTT. Protein sequence: CASSPMGGGPGELFF.